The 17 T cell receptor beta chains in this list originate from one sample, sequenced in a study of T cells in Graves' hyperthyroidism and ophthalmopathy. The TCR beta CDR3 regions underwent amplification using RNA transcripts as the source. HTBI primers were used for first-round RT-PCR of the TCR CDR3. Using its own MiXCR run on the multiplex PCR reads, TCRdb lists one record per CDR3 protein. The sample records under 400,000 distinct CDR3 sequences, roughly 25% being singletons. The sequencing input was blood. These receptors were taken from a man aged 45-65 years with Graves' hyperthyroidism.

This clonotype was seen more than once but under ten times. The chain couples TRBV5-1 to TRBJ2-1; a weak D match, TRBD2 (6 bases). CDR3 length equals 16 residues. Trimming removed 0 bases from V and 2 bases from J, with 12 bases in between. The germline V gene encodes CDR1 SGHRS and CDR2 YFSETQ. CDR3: CASSLEGGNTYNEQFF. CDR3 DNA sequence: TGCGCCAGCAGCTTGGAGGGAGGAAATACCTACAATGAGCAGTTCTTC.

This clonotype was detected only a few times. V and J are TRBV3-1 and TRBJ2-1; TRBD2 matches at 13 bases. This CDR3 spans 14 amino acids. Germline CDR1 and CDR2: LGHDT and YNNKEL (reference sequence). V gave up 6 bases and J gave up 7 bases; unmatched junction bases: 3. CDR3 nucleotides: TGTGCCAGCAGGGTGGGACTAGCGGGGAATGAGCAGTTCTTC. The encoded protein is CASRVGLAGNEQFF.

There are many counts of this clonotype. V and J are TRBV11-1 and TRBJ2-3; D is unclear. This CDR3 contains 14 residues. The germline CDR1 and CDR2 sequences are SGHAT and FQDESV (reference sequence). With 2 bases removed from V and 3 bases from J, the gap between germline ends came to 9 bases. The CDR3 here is CASSLMISTDTQYF. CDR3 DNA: TGTGCCAGCAGCTTAATGATCTCAACAGATACGCAGTATTTT.

The DNA for the CDR3 is TGTGCCAGCAGTTGGGGTAGCGGGAGGGCCGACGAGCAGTACTTC. It specifies CASSWGSGRADEQYF. V and J are TRBV27 and TRBJ2-7; 11 bases align to TRBD2. Germline assignment: CDR1 MNHEY and CDR2 SMNVEV (reference sequence). The V gene end was trimmed by 4 bases and the J gene end by 5 bases; junction bases not matched to a gene: 7. CDR3 size: 15 residues.

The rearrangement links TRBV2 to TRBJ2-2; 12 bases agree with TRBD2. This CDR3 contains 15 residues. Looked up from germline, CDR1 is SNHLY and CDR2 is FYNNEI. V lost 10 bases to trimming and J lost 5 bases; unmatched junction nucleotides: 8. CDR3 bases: TGTGCCACAACTTCTAGCGGGAGGGGGACCGGGGAGCTGTTTTTT. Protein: CATTSSGRGTGELFF.

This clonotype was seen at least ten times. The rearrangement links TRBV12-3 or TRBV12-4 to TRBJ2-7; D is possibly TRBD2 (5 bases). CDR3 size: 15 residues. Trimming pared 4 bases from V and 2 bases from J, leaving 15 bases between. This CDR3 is CASSSKAVGTYEQYF. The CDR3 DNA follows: TGTGCCAGCAGTTCCAAAGCGGTAGGCACCTACGAGCAGTACTTC.

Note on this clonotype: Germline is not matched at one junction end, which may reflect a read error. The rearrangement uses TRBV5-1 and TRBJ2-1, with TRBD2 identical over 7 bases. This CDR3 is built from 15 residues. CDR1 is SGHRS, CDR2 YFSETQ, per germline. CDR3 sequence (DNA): TGCGCCAGCAGCTTGGTATTTGGGACTAACAATGGGCAGTTCTTC. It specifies CASSLVFGTNNGQFF.

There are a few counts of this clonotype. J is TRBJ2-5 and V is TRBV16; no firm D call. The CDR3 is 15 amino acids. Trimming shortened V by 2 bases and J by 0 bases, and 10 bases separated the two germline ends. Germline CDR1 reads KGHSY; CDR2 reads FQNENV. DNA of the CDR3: TGTGCCAGCAGCCAACTTCAGGCGGACCAAGAGACCCAGTACTTC. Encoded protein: CASSQLQADQETQYF.

The CDR3 DNA sequence: TGTGCCAGCAGTTTTAAGGGAGCTTTCTTT. This translates into CASSFKGAFF. This chain uses TRBV12-3 or TRBV12-4 with TRBJ1-1; unclear D gene. Trimming stripped 3 bases from V and 10 bases from J, with 6 bases between. This CDR3 spans 10 amino acids.

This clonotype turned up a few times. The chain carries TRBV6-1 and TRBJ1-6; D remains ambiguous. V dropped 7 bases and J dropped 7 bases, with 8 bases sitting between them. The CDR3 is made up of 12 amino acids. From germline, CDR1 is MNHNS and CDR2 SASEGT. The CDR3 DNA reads TGTGCCAGCAAGGACCCCAATTCACCCCTCCACTTT. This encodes CASKDPNSPLHF.

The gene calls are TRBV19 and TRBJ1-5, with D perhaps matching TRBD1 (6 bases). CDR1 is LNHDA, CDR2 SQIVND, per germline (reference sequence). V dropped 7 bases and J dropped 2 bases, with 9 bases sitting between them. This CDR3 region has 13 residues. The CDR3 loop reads CASNGGGNQPQHF. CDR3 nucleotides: TGTGCCAGTAACGGGGGCGGCAATCAGCCCCAGCATTTT.

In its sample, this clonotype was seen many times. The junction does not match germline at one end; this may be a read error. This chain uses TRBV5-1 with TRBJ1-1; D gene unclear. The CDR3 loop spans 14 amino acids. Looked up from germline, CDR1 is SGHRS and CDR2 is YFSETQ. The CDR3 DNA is TGTGCCAGCAGTTTGGAAGGGATGAACACTGAAGCTTTCTTT. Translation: CASSLEGMNTEAFF.

The CDR3 loop is CASSPGENRGYEQFF. Here the CDR3 DNA reads TGTGCCAGCAGCCCCGGGGAGAACAGAGGGTACGAGCAGTTCTTC. V is TRBV6-2 or TRBV6-3 and J is TRBJ2-7; D might be TRBD2 (5 bases). The J call may not be correct, given that the DNA end is closer to TRBJ2-1. CDR1 MNHEY and CDR2 SVGEGT come from the germline V gene. CDR3 length: 15 amino acids.

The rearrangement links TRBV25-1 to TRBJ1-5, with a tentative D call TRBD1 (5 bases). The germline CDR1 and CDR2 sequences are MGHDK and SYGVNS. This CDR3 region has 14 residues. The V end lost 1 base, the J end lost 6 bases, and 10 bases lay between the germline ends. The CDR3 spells CASSESRDSQPQHF. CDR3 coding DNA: TGTGCCAGCAGTGAATCCAGGGATAGTCAGCCCCAGCATTTT.

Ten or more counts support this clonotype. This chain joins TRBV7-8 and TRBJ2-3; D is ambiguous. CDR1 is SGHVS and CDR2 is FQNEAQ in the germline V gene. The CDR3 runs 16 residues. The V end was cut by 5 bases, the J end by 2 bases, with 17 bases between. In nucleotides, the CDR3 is TGTGCCAGCAGCCCGCTAGAAAATATTGTCACAGATACGCAGTATTTT. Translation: CASSPLENIVTDTQYF.

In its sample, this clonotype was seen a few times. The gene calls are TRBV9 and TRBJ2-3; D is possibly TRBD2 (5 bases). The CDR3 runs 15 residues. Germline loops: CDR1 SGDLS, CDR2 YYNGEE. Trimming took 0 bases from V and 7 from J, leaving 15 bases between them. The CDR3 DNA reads TGTGCCAGCAGCGTAGCTGGAGGAGTAGCTTATACGCAGTATTTT. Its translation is CASSVAGGVAYTQYF. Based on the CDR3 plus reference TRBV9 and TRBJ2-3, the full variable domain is DSGVTQTPKHLITATGQRVTLRCSPRSGDLSVYWYQQSLDQGLQFLIQYYNGEERAKGNILERFSAQQFPDLHSELNLSSLELGDSALYFCASSVAGGVAYTQYFGPGTRLTVL.

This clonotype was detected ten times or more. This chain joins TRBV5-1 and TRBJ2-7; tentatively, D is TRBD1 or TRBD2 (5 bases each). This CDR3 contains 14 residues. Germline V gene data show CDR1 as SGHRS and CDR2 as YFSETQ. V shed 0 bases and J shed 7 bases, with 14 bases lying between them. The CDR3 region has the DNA TGCGCCAGCAGCTTGGAGGGGACCCAGAGGGAGCAGTACTTC. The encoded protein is CASSLEGTQREQYF.